The 20 T cell receptor beta chains in this list originate from one sample, sequenced in a study of shared clonotypes between healthy human individuals. Libraries were prepared by immunoSEQ multiplex PCR; TCRdb keeps only in-frame clonotypes and omits some of them. Of around 550,000 clones detected, 90% to 96% appear once; the ten largest clones hold 0.055% to 0.075%. The sample taken for sequencing was naive CD4+ T cells sorted from blood. Subset here: CD45RA+ positively selected. The receptor set was obtained from a woman in her thirties in good health.

This chain links TRBV6-5 with TRBJ1-4; D unresolved. Per the germline V gene, CDR1 is MNHEY and CDR2 is SVGAGI. The CDR3 is made up of 12 amino acids. V dropped 6 bases and J dropped 6 bases, with 8 bases sitting between them. CDR3 sequence reads: CASRKGYEKLFF. In DNA, the CDR3 is TGTGCCAGCAGGAAGGGATATGAAAAACTGTTTTTT.

The V and J genes are TRBV11-2 and TRBJ2-7, with 10 bases aligning to TRBD2. CDR3 length: 14 residues. V trimming: 5 bases; J trimming: 4 bases; junction bases outside the gene matches: 5. Germline-derived CDR1 and CDR2 are SGHAT and FQNNGV. The CDR3 DNA follows: TGTGCCAGCAGCAGCGGGGGGGGCCGGTACGAGCAGTACTTC. Its protein is CASSSGGGRYEQYF.

The chain is built from TRBV7-9 and TRBJ1-2; D unresolved. The CDR3 has 13 amino acids. Germline values: CDR1 SEHNR, CDR2 FQNEAQ (reference sequence). V was clipped by 5 bases and J by 8 bases, with 15 bases between them. CDR3 coding DNA: TGTGCCAGCAGCCCCTCTCACAACGAGGGCTACACCTTC. It is translated as CASSPSHNEGYTF. Filled out from reference TRBV7-9 and TRBJ1-2, the complete variable domain reads DTGVSQNPRHKITKRGQNVTFRCDPISEHNRLYWYRQTLGQGPEFLTYFQNEAQLEKSRLLSDRFSAERPKGSFSTLEIQRTEQGDSAMYLCASSPSHNEGYTFGSGTRLTVV.

This rearrangement joins TRBV10-2 to TRBJ2-3; 10 nucleotides match TRBD2. The J segment lost 2 bases and the V segment lost 5 bases, leaving 1 base of the junction unmatched. The V gene's germline CDR1 is WSHSY and CDR2 SAAADI. CDR3 length equals 14 residues. The CDR3 loop is CASSTSGDTDTQYF. The CDR3 DNA reads TGCGCCAGCAGTACTAGCGGGGACACAGATACGCAGTATTTT.

The chain joins TRBV2 to TRBJ2-7; tentatively, D is TRBD2 (5 bases). CDR1 SNHLY and CDR2 FYNNEI come from the germline V gene. Trimming stripped 0 bases from V and 6 bases from J, with 21 bases between. CDR3 length: 17 amino acids. CDR3 in DNA: TGTGCCAGCAGTGAAGCGTCGCCTAGCCTATCTCTCGGCGAGCAGTACTTC. Its translation: CASSEASPSLSLGEQYF.

The V call is TRBV21-1, the J call TRBJ2-7; no check of the table's D call, TRBD1, against the DNA was made. TRBV21-1 is tagged as a pseudogene. The CDR3 spans 23 residues. CDR3 in DNA: TGTGCCAGCAGCAAAGATTTCGCCGGGCTTCGACACCCCCCCGGGACATACACCTACGAGCAGTACTTC. Amino acid sequence: CASSKDFAGLRHPPGTYTYEQYF.

CDR3 residues: CASSYRRGFRTNIQYF. CDR3 DNA: TGCGCCAGCAGTTACAGGAGGGGGTTTCGTACCAACATTCAGTACTTC. The gene calls are TRBV10-1 and TRBJ2-4; either TRBD1 or TRBD2 may fit D (6 bases each). CDR1 and CDR2 (germline): WNHNN, SYGVQD (reference sequence). This CDR3 is built from 16 residues. V was clipped by 5 bases and J by 7 bases, with 21 bases between them.

This sequence joins TRBV28 and TRBJ1-1; D unresolved. The CDR3 covers 13 residues. V dropped 7 bases and J dropped 0 bases, with 9 bases sitting between them. CDR1 MDHEN and CDR2 SYDVKM come from the germline V gene. For the CDR3, the DNA is TGTGCCAGCAAACCCGCGCTGAACACTGAAGCTTTCTTT. It translates to CASKPALNTEAFF.

As concerns this clone: The sample holds other DNA sequences that translate to the same CDR3. The chain uses TRBV28 and TRBJ1-2, with 7 bases lining up with TRBD1. J gave up 7 bases and V 6 bases, and 5 bases lay outside the gene matches. The germline CDR1 and CDR2 sequences are MDHEN and SYDVKM. The CDR3 has 12 residues. CDR3 amino acids: CASSRQGGGYTF. CDR3 DNA sequence: TGTGCCAGCAGCCGACAGGGTGGTGGCTACACCTTC.

This chain connects TRBV10-1 to TRBJ2-7; TRBD2 aligns across 8 bases. The CDR3 contains 14 residues. Germline V gene data show CDR1 as WNHNN and CDR2 as SYGVQD (reference sequence). V was clipped by 0 bases and J by 6 bases; unmatched bases: 4. The CDR3 region has the DNA TGCGCCAGCAGTGAGTCTAGCGGGAAGCGCGAGCAGTACTTC. As protein: CASSESSGKREQYF.

This rearrangement joins TRBV5-1 to TRBJ1-5; D gene unclear. Germline CDR1 SGHRS, CDR2 YFSETQ. The CDR3 is made up of 14 amino acids. V shed 0 bases and J shed 7 bases, with 11 bases lying between them. The CDR3 is CASSLDGLSQPQHF. DNA of the CDR3: TGCGCCAGCAGCTTGGATGGGTTGAGCCAGCCCCAGCATTTT.

This clone was observed a single time. V is TRBV7-9 and J is TRBJ2-3; no clear D. This CDR3 spans 14 amino acids. Between the trimmed V and J ends, which lost 3 bases and 0 bases, there was a span of 7 bases. Germline V gene data show CDR1 as SEHNR and CDR2 as FQNEAQ (reference sequence). The CDR3 sequence: CASSFAHSTDTQYF. The CDR3 DNA follows: TGTGCCAGCAGCTTCGCCCATAGCACAGATACGCAGTATTTT. The full variable domain, in which reference TRBV7-9 and TRBJ2-3 provide the parts outside the CDR3, is DTGVSQNPRHKITKRGQNVTFRCDPISEHNRLYWYRQTLGQGPEFLTYFQNEAQLEKSRLLSDRFSAERPKGSFSTLEIQRTEQGDSAMYLCASSFAHSTDTQYFGPGTRLTVL.

The rearrangement uses TRBV7-3 and TRBJ1-1; no firm D call. CDR1 and CDR2 from the germline V gene are SGHTA and FQGTGA. The V end was cut by 5 bases, the J end by 1 base, with 8 bases between. This CDR3 has 13 amino acids. The CDR3 protein is CASSPSGNTEAFF. CDR3 bases: TGTGCCAGCAGCCCATCAGGGAACACTGAAGCTTTCTTT.

The chain is built from TRBV10-2 and TRBJ1-1, with D hard to call. CDR3 length: 12 residues. V lost 9 bases, J lost 0 bases, and 8 bases lay in between. Germline V gives CDR1 WSHSY, CDR2 SAAADI. CDR3 in DNA: TGCGCCAGTAGATTATTGAACACTGAAGCTTTCTTT. Translation: CASRLLNTEAFF.

V gene TRBV28 combines with J gene TRBJ1-1; the D is unclear. Looked up from germline, CDR1 is MDHEN and CDR2 is SYDVKM. The CDR3 extends over 14 amino acids. V dropped 6 bases and J dropped 6 bases, with 17 bases sitting between them. CDR3 region: CASSLPGIRAEAFF. DNA for the CDR3: TGTGCCAGCAGCCTCCCGGGGATTAGGGCTGAAGCTTTCTTT. Full variable domain (missing parts from reference TRBV28 and TRBJ1-1): DVKVTQSSRYLVKRTGEKVFLECVQDMDHENMFWYRQDPGLGLRLIYFSYDVKMKEKGDIPEGYSVSREKKERFSLILESASTNQTSMYLCASSLPGIRAEAFFGQGTRLTVV.

CDR3 residues: CSVGVAGFGNTIYF. DNA for the CDR3: TGCAGCGTTGGAGTAGCAGGGTTTGGAAACACCATATATTTT. The chain employs TRBV29-1 and TRBJ1-3; D may be TRBD1 (5 bases). Trimming took off 4 bases at V and 3 bases at J, with 13 bases between the two ends. Germline V gene sequence: CDR1 SQVTM, CDR2 ANQGSEA. The CDR3 extends over 14 amino acids.

The chain links TRBV6-5 to TRBJ2-1, with 8 bases identical to TRBD2. Germline assignment: CDR1 MNHEY and CDR2 SVGAGI. The CDR3 covers 13 residues. Unmatched junction bases numbered 10, after V lost 10 bases and J lost 8 bases. CDR3 sequence: CATRISGSDEQFF. The CDR3 DNA reads TGTGCCACCCGGATCAGCGGGAGCGATGAGCAGTTCTTC.

This chain's CDR3 is CASSVAAEPYNEQFF. DNA of the CDR3: TGTGCCAGCAGCGTAGCAGCGGAACCTTACAATGAGCAGTTCTTC. The chain couples TRBV9 to TRBJ2-1; tentatively, D is TRBD2 (5 bases). This CDR3 spans 15 amino acids. CDR1 is SGDLS and CDR2 is YYNGEE in the germline V gene. The V end lost 0 bases, the J end lost 4 bases, and 11 bases lay between the germline ends.

The chain links TRBV27 to TRBJ2-1; 16 nucleotides line up with TRBD2. The length of the CDR3 is 15 residues. The germline V gene has CDR1 MNHEY and CDR2 SMNVEV (reference sequence). V trimming: 5 bases; J trimming: 15 bases; junction bases outside the gene matches: 10. CDR3 protein: CASSPPGTSGRELFF. In nucleotides, the CDR3 is TGTGCCAGCAGTCCTCCCGGGACTAGCGGGAGGGAGTTGTTCTTC.

The rearrangement links TRBV28 to TRBJ1-5; D remains ambiguous. Per germline, CDR1 MDHEN and CDR2 SYDVKM. The CDR3 is 16 residues long. V was cut by 3 bases and J by 3 bases, with 15 bases left in between. The CDR3 sequence: CASSLSGRWDNQPQHF. The CDR3 coding sequence is TGTGCCAGCAGTTTGTCCGGGAGATGGGACAATCAGCCCCAGCATTTT.